Shown below are 30 T cell receptor beta chains from a single sample sequenced in a study of T cell responses to AZD1222 COVID-19 vaccine. Clones were read by immunoSEQ multiplex PCR, and TCRdb kept only the in-frame ones, dropping some. The table includes some 87,000 clones, 90% to 95% detected once. The sequencing here drew on peripheral blood, taken on day 0 of MenACWY control vaccination. These receptors were obtained from an adult in good health.

The chain carries TRBV7-9 and TRBJ2-6; D ambiguous. Looked up from germline, CDR1 is SEHNR and CDR2 is FQNEAQ (reference sequence). The CDR3 covers 14 residues. The ends were cut back, 3 bases at V and 1 base at J, with 4 bases in the middle. The CDR3 bases are TGTGCCAGCAGCTTTCTTTCTGGGGCCAACGTCCTGACTTTC. This translates into CASSFLSGANVLTF.

V is TRBV5-1 and J is TRBJ2-1, with TRBD2 matching over 9 bases. V gave up 4 bases and J gave up 3 bases; unmatched junction bases: 11. Germline V CDR1 and CDR2: SGHRS, YFSETQ. The CDR3 length is 17 residues. CDR3: CASSPRAGSGGYNEQFF. The CDR3 DNA reads as TGCGCCAGCAGCCCACGGGCCGGTAGCGGGGGCTACAATGAGCAGTTCTTC.

The chain couples TRBV19 to TRBJ2-7; TRBD2 agrees at 8 bases. CDR3 length equals 14 residues. Germline V CDR1 and CDR2: LNHDA, SQIVND (reference sequence). With V trimmed by 7 bases and J by 0 bases, 5 bases remained unmatched. The chain's CDR3 is CASKLAESSYEQYF. The CDR3, as DNA: TGTGCCAGTAAACTAGCGGAAAGCTCCTACGAGCAGTACTTC.

CDR3: CASSIATGTNYAYEQYF. The DNA of the CDR3 is TGTGCCAGTAGTATAGCTACCGGGACCAACTACGCCTACGAGCAGTACTTC. The chain couples TRBV19 to TRBJ2-7; D may match TRBD1 or TRBD2 (5 bases each). The CDR3 is 17 residues long. The germline V and J ends were trimmed by 1 base and 2 bases, with 18 bases remaining between them. The V gene's germline CDR1 is LNHDA and CDR2 SQIVND (reference sequence).

This sequence joins TRBV12-3 or TRBV12-4 and TRBJ1-1; D remains ambiguous. The CDR3 loop spans 13 amino acids. V shed 2 bases and J shed 1 base, with 5 bases lying between them. The CDR3 sequence: CASSLTENTEAFF. In DNA, the CDR3 is TGTGCCAGCAGTTTAACAGAGAACACTGAAGCTTTCTTT.

The genes are TRBV19 and TRBJ2-6; the D is unclear. Germline CDR1 LNHDA, CDR2 SQIVND (reference sequence). This CDR3 has 14 amino acids. The V end lost 4 bases, the J end lost 4 bases, and 8 bases lay between the germline ends. CDR3 nucleotide sequence: TGTGCCAGTAGTAGTATGGTCGGGGCCAACGTCCTGACTTTC. Its protein product is CASSSMVGANVLTF.

The V and J genes are TRBV11-3 and TRBJ2-2; D call uncertain. Per germline, CDR1 SGHNT and CDR2 YENEEA. Trimming pared 5 bases from V and 6 bases from J, leaving 10 bases between. The CDR3 has 13 amino acids. The CDR3 loop is CASSPKASGELFF. The CDR3 nucleotides read TGTGCCAGCAGCCCCAAAGCCTCCGGGGAGCTGTTTTTT.

This clone was seen a few times. The chain has TRBV20-1 and TRBJ2-3, with no clear D. The germline V and J ends were trimmed by 3 bases and 1 base, with 8 bases remaining between them. CDR1 is DFQATT, CDR2 SNEGSKA, per germline (reference sequence). This CDR3 has 13 residues. The CDR3 loop is CSASRERTDTQYF. In DNA, the CDR3 is TGCAGTGCTAGTCGTGAACGCACAGATACGCAGTATTTT.

J is TRBJ2-2 and V is TRBV2; D not certain. The CDR3 has 11 residues. Germline-derived CDR1 and CDR2 are SNHLY and FYNNEI. V shed 6 bases and J shed 6 bases, with 5 bases lying between them. The CDR3 DNA reads as TGTGCCAGCAGCTACGCCGGGGAGCTGTTTTTT. It is translated as CASSYAGELFF.

This clone was counted a single time. J is TRBJ2-2 and V is TRBV27; tentatively, D is TRBD1 (6 bases). From germline, CDR1 is MNHEY and CDR2 SMNVEV (reference sequence). The V gene lost 4 bases and the J gene lost 3 bases, with 15 bases spanning the gap. The CDR3 has 16 amino acids. The CDR3 protein is CASSWSRTAHTGELFF. CDR3 coding DNA: TGTGCCAGCAGTTGGTCACGGACAGCTCACACCGGGGAGCTGTTTTTT.

The gene calls are TRBV5-1 and TRBJ2-3; the D gene is possibly TRBD1 (5 bases). Germline V lookup: CDR1 SGHRS, CDR2 YFSETQ. The CDR3 has 15 residues. V lost 1 base and J 3 bases, leaving 12 bases between the germline ends. The DNA for the CDR3 is TGCGCCAGCAGCTTGATTGGGGCTGGAACAGATACGCAGTATTTT. Translating gives CASSLIGAGTDTQYF.

The rearrangement uses TRBV5-1 and TRBJ2-3; the D call may be TRBD1 or TRBD2 (6 bases each). This CDR3 is built from 14 residues. Trimming removed 1 base at V and 5 bases at J, with 11 bases between. Germline loops: CDR1 SGHRS, CDR2 YFSETQ. DNA of the CDR3: TGCGCCAGCAGCTTGACAGGGAGGAGAGATACGCAGTATTTT. It is translated as CASSLTGRRDTQYF. The whole variable domain, filled in from reference TRBV5-1 and TRBJ2-3, reads KAGVTQTPRYLIKTRGQQVTLSCSPISGHRSVSWYQQTPGQGLQFLFEYFSETQRNKGNFPGRFSGRQFSNSRSEMNVSTLELGDSALYLCASSLTGRRDTQYFGPGTRLTVL.

This clone came up once. The same CDR3 also results from other DNA sequences found in this sample. The chain links TRBV2 to TRBJ1-1, with 8 positions matching TRBD1. Germline CDR1 SNHLY, CDR2 FYNNEI. V lost 6 bases and J lost 1; bases outside the gene matches: 4. This CDR3 is built from 14 residues. The CDR3, as DNA: TGTGCCAGCAGCTCCCAGGGGGCGAACACTGAAGCTTTCTTT. Translating gives CASSSQGANTEAFF.

The gene calls are TRBV6-5 and TRBJ2-5, with a possible D match to TRBD2 (5 bases). Germline V gene lookup returns CDR1 MNHEY and CDR2 SVGAGI. The CDR3 is 12 residues long. CDR3 sequence: CASGLAGETQYF. In DNA, the CDR3 is TGTGCTTCGGGCTTGGCGGGAGAGACCCAGTACTTC.

J is TRBJ1-1 and V is TRBV5-4; 11 bases align to TRBD1. In germline, CDR1 is SGHNT, CDR2 YYREEE (reference sequence). With V trimmed by 4 bases and J by 4 bases, 9 bases remained unmatched. This CDR3 is built from 16 residues. The CDR3 nucleotides read TGTGCCAGCAGCCAAGGACAGGGGGCCATGGGCACTGAAGCTTTCTTT. This gives the protein CASSQGQGAMGTEAFF.

The genes are TRBV5-1 and TRBJ1-6; D is unclear. The length of the CDR3 is 15 residues. Trimming left V 0 bases short and J 4 bases short, with 8 bases between. CDR1 SGHRS and CDR2 YFSETQ come from the germline V gene. CDR3 sequence reads: CASSLGGGYNSPLHF. CDR3 in DNA: TGCGCCAGCAGCTTGGGGGGAGGATATAATTCACCCCTCCACTTT.

V usage is TRBV6-1 and J usage is TRBJ1-1; weak D call: TRBD1 (6 bases). The V gene's germline CDR1 is MNHNS and CDR2 SASEGT. V was clipped by 3 bases and J by 1 base, with 6 bases between them. The CDR3 runs 13 residues. CDR3 protein: CASSDRGNTEAFF. In DNA form, the CDR3 reads TGTGCCAGCAGTGACAGGGGGAACACTGAAGCTTTCTTT.

The chain recombines TRBV10-1 with TRBJ2-7, with D possibly TRBD2 on 6 matching bases. The V gene lost 4 bases and the J gene lost 7 bases, with 26 bases spanning the gap. CDR3 length: 17 residues. Germline CDR1 is WNHNN and CDR2 is SYGVQD (reference sequence). The CDR3 bases are TGCGCCAGCAGTGGATCGTCCCCGGCAGGGACTGATTTGGAGCAGTACTTC. Translated: CASSGSSPAGTDLEQYF.

The CDR3 DNA follows: TGTGCCATCAGTGGAGAGGCGTTTCAGCCCCAGCATTTT. This sequence encodes CAISGEAFQPQHF. The rearrangement links TRBV10-3 to TRBJ1-5, with D unresolved. This CDR3 is 13 amino acids long. Trimming took 4 bases from V and 6 from J, leaving 10 bases between them. CDR1 is ENHRY, CDR2 SYGVKD, per germline.

This clone came up a few times. The chain recombines TRBV6-5 with TRBJ2-1; the match to TRBD2 covers 8 bases. The germline gives CDR1 MNHEY, CDR2 SVGAGI. The CDR3 extends over 11 amino acids. Trimming cost V 5 bases and J 15 bases; bases outside gene matches: 6. The CDR3 reads CASSPGTSLFF. CDR3 in DNA: TGTGCCAGCAGTCCCGGGACTAGTCTGTTCTTC.

The chain is built from TRBV7-2 and TRBJ1-4; TRBD1 aligns across 8 bases. The V and J ends lost 5 bases and 10 bases, in that order; junction bases with no gene match: 15. CDR1 and CDR2 from the germline V gene are SGHTA and FQGNSA. CDR3 length: 16 amino acids. The CDR3 protein is CASSPPWTGTRRKLFF. In DNA form, the CDR3 reads TGTGCCAGCAGCCCCCCTTGGACAGGGACCAGAAGAAAACTGTTTTTT.

The V and J genes are TRBV14 and TRBJ2-7; 11 nucleotides agree with TRBD1. The germline gives CDR1 SGHDN, CDR2 FVKESK. V was clipped by 4 bases and J by 2 bases; unmatched bases: 22. The CDR3 covers 21 residues. The CDR3 DNA sequence: TGTGCCAGCAGCCTCAAGTTCCCCGGGACAGGGGGAGCCTTTAAACCCTACGAGCAGTACTTC. It specifies CASSLKFPGTGGAFKPYEQYF.

The table lists this clone with a count of one. Here the CDR3 DNA reads TGTGCCACCAGCAGAACAGGGCCGGGACAGGGGGATTCACCCCTCCACTTT. This codes for CATSRTGPGQGDSPLHF. The V and J genes are TRBV15 and TRBJ1-6, with 11 positions matching TRBD1. The ends lost 2 bases at V and 8 bases at J; junction bases unmatched: 8. CDR3 length: 17 amino acids. From germline, CDR1 is LNHNV and CDR2 YYDKDF (reference sequence).

The V gene is TRBV27, the J gene TRBJ1-6, with a weak D call TRBD1 (5 bases). The germline V and J ends were trimmed by 6 bases and 3 bases, with 9 bases remaining between them. Germline V gives CDR1 MNHEY, CDR2 SMNVEV (reference sequence). CDR3 length: 14 residues. Here the CDR3 reads CASSQTDYNSPLHF. The CDR3 DNA follows: TGTGCCAGCAGCCAGACAGACTATAATTCACCCCTCCACTTT.

J is TRBJ2-1 and V is TRBV10-3; the match to TRBD1 covers 10 bases. The CDR3 runs to 16 residues. Germline values: CDR1 ENHRY, CDR2 SYGVKD. The junction had 4 bases not matched to a gene; V was cut back by 4 bases and J by 1 base. The CDR3 spells CAISGTGGVSYNEQFF. The DNA of the CDR3 is TGTGCCATCAGTGGGACAGGGGGAGTATCCTACAATGAGCAGTTCTTC.

The chain combines TRBV7-2 with TRBJ1-5; D is uncertain. Looked up from germline, CDR1 is SGHTA and CDR2 is FQGNSA. Trimming shortened V by 2 bases and J by 0 bases, and 8 bases separated the two germline ends. CDR3 size: 15 residues. The CDR3 here is CASSLRIDSNQPQHF. The DNA for the CDR3 is TGTGCCAGCAGCTTAAGGATCGATAGCAATCAGCCCCAGCATTTT.

The CDR3 reads CASSMGRAANSPLHF. The DNA for the CDR3 is TGTGCCAGTAGTATGGGTCGAGCGGCCAATTCACCCCTCCACTTT. This chain joins TRBV19 and TRBJ1-6, with D hard to call. Trimming left V 3 bases short and J 7 bases short, with 13 bases between. The length of the CDR3 is 15 residues. CDR1 and CDR2 from the germline V gene are LNHDA and SQIVND (reference sequence).

The chain joins TRBV6-5 to TRBJ2-7; D unresolved. The CDR3 has 13 amino acids. V was pared by 6 bases and J by 0 bases, with 9 bases between. CDR1 MNHEY and CDR2 SVGAGI come from the germline V gene. In DNA form, the CDR3 reads TGTGCCAGCAGCACGGTGCCCTCCTACGAGCAGTACTTC. Protein: CASSTVPSYEQYF.

The chain combines TRBV5-5 with TRBJ1-6; possibly TRBD1 for D (6 bases). There are 14 residues in the CDR3. The V gene's germline CDR1 is SGHKS and CDR2 YYEKEE (reference sequence). The V gene lost 0 bases and the J gene lost 8 bases, with 9 bases spanning the gap. CDR3 in DNA: TGTGCCAGCAGCTTGGCGGCAGGGGATTCACCCCTCCACTTT. Translated: CASSLAAGDSPLHF. Combining the CDR3 with reference TRBV5-5 and TRBJ1-6 gives the whole variable domain DAGVTQSPTHLIKTRGQQVTLRCSPISGHKSVSWYQQVLGQGPQFIFQYYEKEERGRGNFPDRFSARQFPNYSSELNVNALLLGDSALYLCASSLAAGDSPLHFGNGTRLTVT.

The chain carries TRBV7-9 and TRBJ2-5; 10 bases are shared with TRBD2. Germline V lookup: CDR1 SEHNR, CDR2 FQNEAQ (reference sequence). The length of the CDR3 is 15 residues. V was pared by 4 bases and J by 2 bases, with 4 bases of the junction left unmatched. The CDR3 reads CASSSGLAPQETQYF. The CDR3 bases are TGTGCCAGCAGCTCGGGACTAGCGCCTCAAGAGACCCAGTACTTC. Full variable domain (outside the CDR3, taken from reference TRBV7-9 and TRBJ2-5): DTGVSQNPRHKITKRGQNVTFRCDPISEHNRLYWYRQTLGQGPEFLTYFQNEAQLEKSRLLSDRFSAERPKGSFSTLEIQRTEQGDSAMYLCASSSGLAPQETQYFGPGTRLLVL.